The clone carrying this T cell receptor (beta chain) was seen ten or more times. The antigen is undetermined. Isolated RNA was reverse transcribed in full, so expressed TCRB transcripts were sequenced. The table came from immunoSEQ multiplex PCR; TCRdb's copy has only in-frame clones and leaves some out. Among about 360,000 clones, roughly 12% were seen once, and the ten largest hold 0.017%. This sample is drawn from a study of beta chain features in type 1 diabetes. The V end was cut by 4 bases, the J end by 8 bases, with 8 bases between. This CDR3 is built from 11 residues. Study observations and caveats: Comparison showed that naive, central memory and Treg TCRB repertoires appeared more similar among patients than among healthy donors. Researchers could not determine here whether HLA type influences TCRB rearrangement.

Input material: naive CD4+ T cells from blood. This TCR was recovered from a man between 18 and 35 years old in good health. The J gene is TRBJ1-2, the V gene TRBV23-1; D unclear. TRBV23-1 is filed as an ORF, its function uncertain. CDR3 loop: CASSPGFGYTF. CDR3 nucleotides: TGCGCCAGCAGTCCCGGGTTCGGCTACACCTTC.